This T cell receptor beta chain was found in a study of T-cell memory formation after mild COVID-19. This clonotype was recorded many times. TCRdb processed the 5' RACE reads anew with MiXCR; each CDR3 protein has one entry. The table records around 300,000 distinct CDR3 sequences, over 10% of them present only once. This CDR3 is 14 amino acids long. Germline V gene sequence: CDR1 LGHNT, CDR2 FRNRAP. The junction had 6 bases not matched to a gene; V was cut back by 4 bases and J by 5 bases. The sample consisted of PBMCs or a T cell subset sorted from them (not recorded which). The V call is TRBV12-5, the J call TRBJ2-5; 8 bases are a match to TRBD1. The sequence came from a man aged 18 to 29 who had mild COVID-19 (a few samples of this study predate the infection). Cell type and time point are not known. The CDR3 loop is CASGSRGQEETQYF. The CDR3 DNA is TGTGCTAGTGGTTCACGGGGACAGGAGGAGACCCAGTACTTC.